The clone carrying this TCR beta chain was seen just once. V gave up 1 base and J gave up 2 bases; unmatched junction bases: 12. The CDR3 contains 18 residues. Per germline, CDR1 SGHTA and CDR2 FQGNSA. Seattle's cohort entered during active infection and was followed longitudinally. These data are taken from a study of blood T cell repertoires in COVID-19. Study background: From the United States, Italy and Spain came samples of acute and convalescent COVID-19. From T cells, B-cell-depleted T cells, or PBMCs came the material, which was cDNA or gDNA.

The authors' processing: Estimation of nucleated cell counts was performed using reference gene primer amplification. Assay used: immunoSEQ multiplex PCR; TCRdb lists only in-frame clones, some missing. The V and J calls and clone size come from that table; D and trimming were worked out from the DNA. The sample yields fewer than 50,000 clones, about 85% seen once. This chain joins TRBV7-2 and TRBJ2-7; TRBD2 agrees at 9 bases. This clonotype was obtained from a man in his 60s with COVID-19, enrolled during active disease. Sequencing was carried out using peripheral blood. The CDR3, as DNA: TGTGCCAGCAGCTTAGATACCCCGGATAGCGGGAGAGCCTACGAGCAGTACTTC. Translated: CASSLDTPDSGRAYEQYF.